This T cell receptor (beta chain) was recovered during a study of vaccination and CD4 T cells after COVID-19. Study details: As a positive control, some control cultures were given a CEFX pool, while others were given an HIV-1 Nef pool or no peptide.

Sequenced with the Oncomine TCR Beta short-read assay was DNA taken from cultured CD4+ T cells. TCRdb called the PCR reads again in MiXCR, with one record for every CDR3 protein. The repertoire holds a few thousand distinct CDR3 sequences, with approximately 26% as singletons. Treatment indicated: roughly nine-day PBMC culture with coronavirus spike peptide pools or control peptides (ViraFEST assay). A note on this clonotype: The antigen is not known.

The sequence was collected from a human donor who had recovered from COVID-19. This sample comprised CD4+ T cells from blood, cultured in vitro, obtained after SARS-CoV-2 vaccination.

CDR3 DNA: TGTGCCAGCAGCTTAGCGGGACAGGGCGGGTACGAGCAGTACTTC. It is translated as CASSLAGQGGYEQYF. V is TRBV7-8 and J is TRBJ2-7, with 9 nucleotides matching TRBD1. From germline, CDR1 is SGHVS and CDR2 FQNEAQ. J lost 4 bases, V lost 0 bases, and 4 bases had no gene match. This CDR3 has 15 residues. The full variable domain, with the rest looked up from reference TRBV7-8 and TRBJ2-7, is GAGVSQSPRYKVAKRGQDVALRCDPISGHVSLFWYQQALGQGPEFLTYFQNEAQLDKSGLPSDRFFAERPEGSVSTLKIQRTQQEDSAVYLCASSLAGQGGYEQYFGPGTRLTVT.